This T cell receptor (beta chain) was observed in a study of shared clonotypes between healthy human individuals. General study results and limits: Expectations were that clonotype sharing among donors would be affected by sequencing depth.

The repertoire was sequenced with immunoSEQ multiplex PCR; TCRdb's copy has only in-frame clones and lacks some. The sample has about 530,000 clones, roughly 85% seen once; the top ten hold around 13%. This clone has just one count. Its antigen is unidentified. This receptor was identified in a woman aged 40 to 55 in good health. Some clones in this sample may be carry-over from other donors' samples. The specimen was PBMCs.

Written as DNA, the CDR3 is TGCGCCAGCAGTGAGGGTAGGCTCCCTCCCACCGGGGAGCTGTTTTTT. This codes for CASSEGRLPPTGELFF. The J gene is TRBJ2-2, the V gene TRBV10-1, with D unresolved. Per the germline V gene, CDR1 is WNHNN and CDR2 is SYGVQD (reference sequence). V lost 2 bases and J 4 bases, leaving 14 bases between the germline ends. The CDR3 runs to 16 residues.